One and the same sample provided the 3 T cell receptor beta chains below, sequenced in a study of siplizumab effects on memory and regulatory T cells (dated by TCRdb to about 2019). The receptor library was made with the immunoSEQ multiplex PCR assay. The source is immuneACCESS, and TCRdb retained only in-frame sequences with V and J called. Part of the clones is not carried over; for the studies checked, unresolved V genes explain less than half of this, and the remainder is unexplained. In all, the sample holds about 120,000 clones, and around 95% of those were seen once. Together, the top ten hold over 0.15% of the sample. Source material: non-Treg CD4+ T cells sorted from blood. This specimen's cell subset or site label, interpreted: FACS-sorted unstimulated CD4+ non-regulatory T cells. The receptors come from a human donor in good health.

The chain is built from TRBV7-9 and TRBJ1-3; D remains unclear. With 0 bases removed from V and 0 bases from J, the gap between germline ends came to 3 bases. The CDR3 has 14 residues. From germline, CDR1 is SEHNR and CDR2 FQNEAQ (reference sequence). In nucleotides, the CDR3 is TGTGCCAGCAGCTTAGCTTCCTCTGGAAACACCATATATTTT. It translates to CASSLASSGNTIYF. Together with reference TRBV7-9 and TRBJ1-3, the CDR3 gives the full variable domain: DTGVSQNPRHKITKRGQNVTFRCDPISEHNRLYWYRQTLGQGPEFLTYFQNEAQLEKSRLLSDRFSAERPKGSFSTLEIQRTEQGDSAMYLCASSLASSGNTIYFGEGSWLTVV.

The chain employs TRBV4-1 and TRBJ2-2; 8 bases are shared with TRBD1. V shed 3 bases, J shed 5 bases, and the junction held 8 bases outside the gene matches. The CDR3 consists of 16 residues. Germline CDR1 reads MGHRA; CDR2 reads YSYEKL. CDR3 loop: CASSQYGTGGTGELFF. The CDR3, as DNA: TGCGCCAGCAGCCAGTACGGGACAGGCGGGACCGGGGAGCTGTTTTTT.

CDR3 in amino acids: CASSSRAPSGNTIYF. In nucleotides, the CDR3 is TGTGCCAGCAGCAGCCGGGCACCCTCTGGAAACACCATATATTTT. The chain is built from TRBV7-2 and TRBJ1-3, with D hard to call. This CDR3 comprises 15 residues. Trimming removed 5 bases from V and 0 bases from J, with 11 bases in between. CDR1 SGHTA and CDR2 FQGNSA come from the germline V gene. Full variable domain (missing parts from reference TRBV7-2 and TRBJ1-3): GAGVSQSPSNKVTEKGKDVELRCDPISGHTALYWYRQSLGQGLEFLIYFQGNSAPDKSGLPSDRFSAERTGGSVSTLTIQRTQQEDSAVYLCASSSRAPSGNTIYFGEGSWLTVV.